This T cell receptor (beta chain) derives from a study of CD8 T cells in ankylosing spondylitis. Via MiXCR, TCRdb re-called the 5' RACE reads, giving one row per CDR3 protein. The table records about 190,000 distinct CDR3 sequences, 13% of them present only once. The sample holds many counts of this clonotype. The antigen is unknown. The CDR3 sequence is 11 residues long. Germline CDR1 is SGHRS and CDR2 is YFSETQ. Trimming took 3 bases from V and 8 from J, leaving 8 bases between them. Study observations and caveats: Enrichment of disease-linked clones was reportedly significant in matched ankylosing spondylitis synovial fluid.

The chain employs TRBV5-1 and TRBJ1-2; maybe TRBD1 (6 bases). Material: blood, either unsorted or a sorted T cell fraction (not recorded which). The sequence came from a female donor with ankylosing spondylitis or in good health (not recorded which). The CDR3: CASSSDRGYTF. The CDR3 DNA sequence: TGCGCCAGCAGCTCCGACAGGGGCTACACCTTC. Variable domain in full (rest from reference TRBV5-1 and TRBJ1-2): KAGVTQTPRYLIKTRGQQVTLSCSPISGHRSVSWYQQTPGQGLQFLFEYFSETQRNKGNFPGRFSGRQFSNSRSEMNVSTLELGDSALYLCASSSDRGYTFGSGTRLTVV.